This passage covers 30 T cell receptor beta chains from one sample sequenced in a study of blood T cell repertoires in COVID-19. Some clones are missing from TCRdb's copy, which holds only in-frame ones; the method was immunoSEQ multiplex PCR. The sample gives around 260,000 clones, 86% of which show up once; approximately 2% is in the top ten. What was sequenced was peripheral blood. The receptors were gathered from a man aged 25-45 years with active or convalescent COVID-19.

The rearrangement joins TRBV20-1 to TRBJ2-5, with TRBD2 identical over 9 bases. V shed 3 bases, J shed 4 bases, and the junction held 6 bases outside the gene matches. This CDR3 spans 14 amino acids. The V gene's germline CDR1 is DFQATT and CDR2 SNEGSKA (reference sequence). DNA for the CDR3: TGCAGTGCTAGTAGCGGGGGAAGGGGAGAGACCCAGTACTTC. As protein: CSASSGGRGETQYF.

The chain employs TRBV5-4 and TRBJ1-1; perhaps TRBD1 as D (5 bases). This CDR3 is 14 amino acids long. V shed 4 bases and J shed 0 bases, with 10 bases lying between them. Germline-derived CDR1 and CDR2 are SGHNT and YYREEE (reference sequence). CDR3 nucleotides: TGTGCCAGCAGCCGACAGCTGATGAACACTGAAGCTTTCTTT. Amino acids: CASSRQLMNTEAFF. The complete variable domain, with remaining parts taken from reference TRBV5-4 and TRBJ1-1, reads ETGVTQSPTHLIKTRGQQVTLRCSSQSGHNTVSWYQQALGQGPQFIFQYYREEENGRGNFPPRFSGLQFPNYSSELNVNALELDDSALYLCASSRQLMNTEAFFGQGTRLTVV.

The chain carries TRBV7-9 and TRBJ2-3; D gene ambiguous. V was pared by 5 bases and J by 6 bases, with 9 bases between. Germline lookup yields CDR1 SEHNR and CDR2 FQNEAQ (reference sequence). The length of the CDR3 is 12 residues. The CDR3 reads CASSGALDTQYF. Here the CDR3 DNA reads TGTGCCAGCAGCGGAGCGTTGGATACGCAGTATTTT.

The chain uses TRBV18 and TRBJ2-3; maybe TRBD2 (6 bases). V was pared by 3 bases and J by 2 bases, with 12 bases between. This CDR3 is 15 amino acids long. Germline V gene sequence: CDR1 KGHSH, CDR2 LQKENI. CDR3 residues: CASSPIAGFTDTQYF. The CDR3 coding sequence is TGTGCCAGCTCACCCATCGCGGGATTCACAGATACGCAGTATTTT.

The V gene is TRBV19, the J gene TRBJ1-6; TRBD1 agrees at 8 bases. Germline lookup yields CDR1 LNHDA and CDR2 SQIVND (reference sequence). CDR3 size: 14 residues. Trimming cost V 3 bases and J 7 bases; bases outside gene matches: 2. The CDR3 DNA follows: TGTGCCAGTAGTATGAGGACAGGGAATTCACCCCTCCACTTT. Translated: CASSMRTGNSPLHF. The full variable domain, its missing parts supplied by reference TRBV19 and TRBJ1-6, is DGGITQSPKYLFRKEGQNVTLSCEQNLNHDAMYWYRQDPGQGLRLIYYSQIVNDFQKGDIAEGYSVSREKKESFPLTVTSAQKNPTAFYLCASSMRTGNSPLHFGNGTRLTVT.

V and J are TRBV25-1 and TRBJ2-3; no clear D. CDR1 and CDR2 (germline): MGHDK, SYGVNS. Trimming pared 2 bases from V and 2 bases from J, leaving 8 bases between. The CDR3 has 14 residues. The CDR3 here is CASSEISFTDTQYF. CDR3 nucleotides: TGTGCCAGCAGTGAAATTAGCTTCACAGATACGCAGTATTTT. The entire variable domain, with the rest obtained from reference TRBV25-1 and TRBJ2-3, is as follows: EADIYQTPRYLVIGTGKKITLECSQTMGHDKMYWYQQDPGMELHLIHYSYGVNSTEKGDLSSESTVSRIRTEHFPLTLESARPSHTSQYLCASSEISFTDTQYFGPGTRLTVL.

CDR3 region: CASSLGRASGGLETQYF. In DNA, the CDR3 is TGTGCCAGCAGCTTAGGAAGGGCTAGCGGGGGGTTAGAGACCCAGTACTTC. J is TRBJ2-5 and V is TRBV11-2; 11 positions match TRBD2. Losses at the gene ends were 1 base for V and 4 bases for J; bases not matched to a gene: 8. The CDR3 length is 17 residues. CDR1 is SGHAT and CDR2 is FQNNGV in the germline V gene.

This clone was found once. The genes are TRBV7-9 and TRBJ1-4, with D unresolved. This CDR3 has 16 amino acids. V gave up 3 bases and J gave up 3 bases, with 14 bases separating them. Germline V gene lookup returns CDR1 SEHNR and CDR2 FQNEAQ (reference sequence). The CDR3 coding sequence is TGTGCCAGCAGCTTCCCGGCGAGGTCGTCTAATGAAAAACTGTTTTTT. Its protein is CASSFPARSSNEKLFF.

V and J are TRBV23-1 and TRBJ2-1; TRBD2 aligns across 12 bases. TRBV23-1 is known as an ORF, though its function is uncertain. This CDR3 region has 17 residues. Trimming cost V 2 bases and J 4 bases; bases outside gene matches: 6. The CDR3 sequence is CASSQNLAGGPYNEQFF. CDR3 in DNA: TGCGCCAGCAGTCAAAACCTAGCGGGGGGGCCATACAATGAGCAGTTCTTC.

This chain connects TRBV7-8 to TRBJ1-5; a weak D match, TRBD1 (6 bases). Trimming stripped 6 bases from V and 2 bases from J, with 11 bases between. The CDR3 spans 14 residues. Germline-derived CDR1 and CDR2 are SGHVS and FQNEAQ. The CDR3 bases are TGTGCCAGCAGTCATCGACAGGGCAATCAGCCCCAGCATTTT. Translation: CASSHRQGNQPQHF.

V is TRBV5-5 and J is TRBJ2-5; 9 bases agree with TRBD2. Per the germline V gene, CDR1 is SGHKS and CDR2 is YYEKEE (reference sequence). The CDR3 has 15 residues. The trim removed 4 bases at V and 5 bases at J, leaving 9 bases unmatched. The CDR3 protein is CASSGAGGRRETQYF. CDR3 nucleotide sequence: TGTGCCAGCAGCGGTGCGGGGGGGCGGAGGGAGACCCAGTACTTC.

This sequence joins TRBV11-3 and TRBJ2-3; 7 bases fit TRBD2. With V trimmed by 8 bases and J by 1 base, 0 bases remained unmatched. The CDR3 length is 12 residues. The germline V gene has CDR1 SGHNT and CDR2 YENEEA. The CDR3 nucleotides are TGTGCCAGCCGGGGGGGCACAGATACGCAGTATTTT. Translating it yields CASRGGTDTQYF.

The V and J genes are TRBV6-4 and TRBJ2-1; D unclear. The ends were cut back, 5 bases at V and 6 bases at J, with 11 bases in the middle. CDR1 MRHNA and CDR2 SNTAGT come from the germline V gene. The CDR3 sequence is 13 residues long. The CDR3 nucleotides read TGTGCCAGCAGTCAAAATTCGGGCAATGAGCAGTTCTTC. This translates into CASSQNSGNEQFF.

The CDR3 nucleotides are TGTGCCAGCAGTGAAATGGGACAGGATGAAAAACTGTTTTTT. It yields the protein CASSEMGQDEKLFF. The genes are TRBV2 and TRBJ1-4; 8 bases align to TRBD1. This CDR3 is built from 14 residues. Germline CDR1 SNHLY, CDR2 FYNNEI. The V segment lost 2 bases and the J segment 6 bases; nucleotides outside the gene matches: 2.

In its sample, this clone was seen a few times. The V and J genes are TRBV30 and TRBJ2-3; TRBD2 is a possible D gene (6 bases). The CDR3 spans 12 residues. The V end was cut by 0 bases, the J end by 8 bases, with 9 bases between. Germline CDR1 reads GTSNPN; CDR2 reads SVGIG (reference sequence). CDR3 coding DNA: TGTGCCTGGAGTGTAAGGCGGGGTACGCAGTATTTT. It translates to CAWSVRRGTQYF.

The chain couples TRBV6-2 or TRBV6-3 to TRBJ1-5; TRBD1 matches 7 bases. The CDR3 is made up of 15 amino acids. Losses at the gene ends were 6 bases for V and 2 bases for J; bases not matched to a gene: 7. Germline CDR1 MNHEY, CDR2 SVGEGT. CDR3 sequence reads: CASSLTGDRNQPQHF. The CDR3 DNA is TGTGCCAGCAGCCTCACAGGGGACCGCAATCAGCCCCAGCATTTT.

This chain joins TRBV7-2 and TRBJ1-2; D ambiguous. Trimming removed 2 bases at V and 7 bases at J, with 14 bases between. In germline, CDR1 is SGHTA, CDR2 FQGNSA. This CDR3 is built from 14 residues. CDR3 in DNA: TGTGCCAGCAGCTTATCTAGCGCCCGGCCTGGCTACACCTTC. Its protein is CASSLSSARPGYTF.

V usage is TRBV11-2 and J usage is TRBJ1-1; 9 nucleotides align to TRBD1. Germline V lookup: CDR1 SGHAT, CDR2 FQNNGV. This CDR3 comprises 16 residues. V shed 2 bases, J shed 0 bases, and the junction held 4 bases outside the gene matches. CDR3: CASSLWDREMNTEAFF. DNA for the CDR3: TGTGCCAGCAGCTTATGGGACAGGGAGATGAACACTGAAGCTTTCTTT.

The chain couples TRBV2 to TRBJ2-3; TRBD2 might be the D (6 bases). Looked up from germline, CDR1 is SNHLY and CDR2 is FYNNEI. The CDR3 totals 16 residues. Trimming left V 7 bases short and J 1 base short, with 18 bases between. The CDR3 DNA reads as TGTGCCAGCAAAACCCAAGTGGGCGGGGGCACAGATACGCAGTATTTT. Protein product: CASKTQVGGGTDTQYF.

This chain links TRBV3-1 (or the pseudogene TRBV3-2) with TRBJ2-5, with 10 bases matching TRBD2. The V segment lost 5 bases and the J segment 4 bases; nucleotides outside the gene matches: 16. The length of the CDR3 is 18 residues. In germline, CDR1 is LGHDT, CDR2 YNNKEL (reference sequence). CDR3 amino acids: CASSSLRGAGGLIETQYF. The CDR3 bases are TGTGCCAGCAGCTCCCTCAGGGGAGCGGGGGGGCTAATAGAGACCCAGTACTTC.

This clone occurred once. The rearrangement uses TRBV3-1 (or the pseudogene TRBV3-2) and TRBJ1-1, with 11 bases matching TRBD1. J was trimmed by 4 bases and V by 4 bases; bases with no gene match: 5. Germline values: CDR1 LGHDT, CDR2 YNNKEL (reference sequence). CDR3 size: 15 residues. DNA for the CDR3: TGTGCCAGCAGCCGGACAGGGGGCGCGTCCACTGAAGCTTTCTTT. Its protein is CASSRTGGASTEAFF.

This chain uses TRBV29-1 with TRBJ1-1; D uncertain. V dropped 0 bases and J dropped 8 bases, with 16 bases sitting between them. This CDR3 comprises 14 residues. CDR1 and CDR2 (germline): SQVTM, ANQGSEA. The DNA for the CDR3 is TGCAGCGTTGAAGATCCGTGGGCGGGTATAGAAGCTTTCTTT. This sequence encodes CSVEDPWAGIEAFF.

The chain combines TRBV5-1 with TRBJ1-2, with D uncertain. CDR3 length equals 12 residues. Germline lookup yields CDR1 SGHRS and CDR2 YFSETQ. V lost 0 bases and J lost 4, with 4 bases in between. CDR3 region: CASSLDSYGYTF. The CDR3, as DNA: TGCGCCAGCAGCTTGGACAGCTATGGCTACACCTTC.

J is TRBJ1-2 and V is TRBV4-3; D remains ambiguous. This CDR3 is 13 amino acids long. Trimming took 8 bases from V and 6 from J, leaving 16 bases between them. The germline V gene encodes CDR1 LGHNA and CDR2 YSLEER. The CDR3 is CASGGWGIDGYTF. DNA for the CDR3: TGCGCCAGCGGAGGGTGGGGAATCGATGGCTACACCTTC.

CDR3: CASSVGGSGGNQPQHF. The CDR3 DNA reads TGTGCCAGCAGCGTAGGAGGATCAGGGGGCAATCAGCCCCAGCATTTT. The rearrangement links TRBV9 to TRBJ1-5, with D maybe TRBD1 (6 bases). The V end lost 0 bases, the J end lost 2 bases, and 12 bases lay between the germline ends. The CDR3 runs 16 residues. Germline values: CDR1 SGDLS, CDR2 YYNGEE.

V and J are TRBV10-3 and TRBJ1-1; tentatively, D is TRBD1 (6 bases). The CDR3 is 14 amino acids. Germline V CDR1 and CDR2: ENHRY, SYGVKD. V was trimmed by 2 bases and J by 6 bases, leaving 13 bases between them. CDR3 coding DNA: TGTGCCATCAGTGAGCCGGACAGAGTTTCTGAAGCTTTCTTT. Amino acids: CAISEPDRVSEAFF.

The chain couples TRBV19 to TRBJ2-3; possibly TRBD2 for D (7 bases). CDR3 length equals 15 residues. Germline V gives CDR1 LNHDA, CDR2 SQIVND (reference sequence). The germline V and J ends were trimmed by 5 bases and 3 bases, with 15 bases remaining between them. In nucleotides, the CDR3 is TGTGCCAGTAGTCCCCTACAGGGAGGGACAGATACGCAGTATTTT. This encodes CASSPLQGGTDTQYF.

The gene calls are TRBV2 and TRBJ1-1, with D possibly TRBD1 on 6 matching bases. From germline, CDR1 is SNHLY and CDR2 FYNNEI. V gave up 7 bases and J gave up 4 bases, with 13 bases separating them. The CDR3 spans 13 residues. CDR3 loop: CASMRQVGTEAFF. CDR3 DNA: TGTGCCAGCATGAGACAGGTGGGCACTGAAGCTTTCTTT.

The genes are TRBV9 and TRBJ1-2; D remains ambiguous. The CDR3 is 14 residues long. The germline V gene has CDR1 SGDLS and CDR2 YYNGEE. With 4 bases removed from V and 7 bases from J, the gap between germline ends came to 17 bases. CDR3 DNA: TGTGCCAGCAGCCCCCAAGTGGGAGTCCGTGGCTACACCTTC. Translating gives CASSPQVGVRGYTF. The full variable domain, its missing parts supplied by reference TRBV9 and TRBJ1-2, is DSGVTQTPKHLITATGQRVTLRCSPRSGDLSVYWYQQSLDQGLQFLIQYYNGEERAKGNILERFSAQQFPDLHSELNLSSLELGDSALYFCASSPQVGVRGYTFGSGTRLTVV.

Here the CDR3 DNA reads TGTGCCACCAGCAGAGATTACCCCGGGACAGGGGTGGCAGATACGCAGTATTTT. It yields the protein CATSRDYPGTGVADTQYF. This chain links TRBV15 with TRBJ2-3; 10 positions agree with TRBD1. Looked up from germline, CDR1 is LNHNV and CDR2 is YYDKDF (reference sequence). Trimming removed 0 bases from V and 4 bases from J; junction bases left unmatched: 10. This CDR3 contains 18 residues.